This TCR beta chain was identified in a study of T cells in women clearing cervical HPV infection. Study-level background: Cases' blood sampling followed lesion detection by median around 23 weeks (90 to 200).

Study results and limitations: Richness plus V gene abundances separated cases from controls with AUC approximately 0.78. TRBV6-7 relative abundance averaged 0.11% in cases and under 0.2% in controls.

In regard to this clone: What it binds is unknown. The read stops 3 residues short of the end of the CDR3; the missing end is completed from the germline J gene.

Method: immunoSEQ multiplex PCR; TCRdb's copy keeps in-frame clones and lacks some. The repertoire shows around 20,000 clones; the top ten hold roughly 4.6%. Per the germline V gene, CDR1 is SGHAT and CDR2 is FQNNGV. V lost 2 bases and J lost 2, with 7 bases in between. This CDR3 region has 15 residues. The sequenced material came from blood buffy coat. The J gene is TRBJ2-6, the V gene TRBV11-2; the D gene is possibly TRBD2 (6 bases). The sequence was obtained from a woman aged 18 to 75 with a cervical HPV16 infection that either progressed to CIN3+ or cleared (not recorded which). The sequenced part of the CDR3 DNA is TGTGCCAGCAGCTTACGGGGGACTGGGGCCAACGTC. Translation: CASSLRGTGANV. The full CDR3 reads CASSLRGTGANVLTF. The whole variable domain, filled in from reference TRBV11-2 and TRBJ2-6, reads EAGVAQSPRYKIIEKRQSVAFWCNPISGHATLYWYQQILGQGPKLLIQFQNNGVVDDSQLPKDRFSAERLKGVDSTLKIQPAKLEDSAVYLCASSLRGTGANVLTFGAGSRLTVL.